This TCR beta chain appears in the sequencing data of a study of cytomegalovirus exposure and HLA in healthy donors. V was shortened by 2 bases and J by 7 bases, with 14 bases between the two germline ends. The CDR3 totals 14 residues. The V gene's germline CDR1 is PRHDT and CDR2 FYEKMQ (reference sequence). Points on this clone: Antigen unknown.

Assay used: immunoSEQ multiplex PCR; TCRdb lists only in-frame clones, some missing. This sample has about 120,000 clones, with about 83% found just once. Donors came from a validation cohort of some 110 subjects, distinct from the first 666-subject cohort. General study points: It was reported that the classifier diagnosed cytomegalovirus status with high specificity and sensitivity in both the original and validation cohorts. The tendency of first-cohort TCR clusters to co-occur in the roughly 130 validation repertoires emerged from a later analysis.

The chain is built from TRBV13 and TRBJ1-2; perhaps TRBD1 as D (6 bases). Source material: PBMCs. The receptor comes from a woman aged 30 to 39 in good health and CMV-seronegative. The CDR3 here is CASSLFGGPLGYTF. The CDR3 DNA follows: TGTGCCAGCAGCTTATTCGGGGGGCCACTTGGCTACACCTTC.